A selection of T cell receptor beta chains follows, all from one sample in a study of Graves' ophthalmopathy and Graves' hyperthyroidism. TCRdb analysed the multiplex PCR reads with MiXCR anew, one entry per CDR3 protein. This table has about 600,000 distinct CDR3 sequences, approximately 37% appearing once. Sequencing input: peripheral blood or thyroid tissue (not recorded which). These TCRs come from an adult man with Graves' hyperthyroidism. CDR3s include the opening cysteine and the closing phenylalanine or tryptophan. The order of the fields is V gene, D gene, J gene, clone size, CDR3 DNA, CDR3 protein. A D gene is named only where the DNA matches it firmly. Clone size is given for some rows only: seen once, a few or many times, or a class if the clone is expanded.

>TRBV12-3/TRBV12-4|TRBD2|TRBJ2-2|.
TGTGCCAGCAGTCAAGGGACTAACATGAACACCGGGGAGCTGTTTTTT
CASSQGTNMNTGELFF
>TRBV2|TRBD1|TRBJ1-1|.
TGTGCCAGCGCTCCTGGGCCGACAGGGGGCTTGCACACTGAAGCTCTCTTT
CASAPGPTGGLHTEALF
>TRBV7-9|TRBD2|TRBJ2-5|many
TGTGCCAGCACCCGGATTAGCGGGGGTCAAGAGACCCAGTACTTC
CASTRISGGQETQYF
>TRBV7-9|.|TRBJ2-7|once
TGTGCCAGCAGCCCTGGGCTCCAAGTGCCTAATGAGCAGTACTTC
CASSPGLQVPNEQYF
>TRBV3-1|.|TRBJ2-6|many
TGTGCCAGCAGCTTCCATAGCTCTGGGGCCAACGTCCTGACTTTC
CASSFHSSGANVLTF
>TRBV12-3/TRBV12-4|.|TRBJ1-1|many
TGTGCCAGCAGTAGCAGACAGGCCTCTGAAGCTTTCTTT
CASSSRQASEAFF
>TRBV29-1|.|TRBJ2-5|many
TGCAGCGTTGAACCGGACAGAGAGACCCAGTACTTC
CSVEPDRETQYF
>TRBV30|.|TRBJ2-7|few
TGTGCCTGGAGTGCCCCGTTTAGGCGCTACGAGCAGTACTTC
CAWSAPFRRYEQYF
>TRBV29-1|.|TRBJ1-2|once
TGCAGCGTTGAAAGGGACACCGCCTATGGCTACACCTTC
CSVERDTAYGYTF
>TRBV10-3|TRBD2|TRBJ2-5|.
TGTGCCATCAGTGAGCCAGGACTAGCGGGAGTCCCGGAAGAGACCCAGTACTTC
CAISEPGLAGVPEETQYF
>TRBV6-5|.|TRBJ1-2|.
TGTGCCAGCAGTTACGTGGCAGGGGACCTAGGCAACTATGGCTACACCTTC
CASSYVAGDLGNYGYTF
>TRBV9|.|TRBJ1-2|.
TGTGCCAGCAGCGTAGTCGAGAGTTCTAACTATGGCTACACCTTC
CASSVVESSNYGYTF
>TRBV29-1|.|TRBJ2-2|many
TGCAGCGTTGGGGTATGGGGGGCAGGCGGGGAGCTGTTTTTT
CSVGVWGAGGELFF
>TRBV12-3/TRBV12-4|.|TRBJ2-1|.
TGTGCCAGCCGGAAGATCCATGAGCAGTTCTTC
CASRKIHEQFF
>TRBV10-3|.|TRBJ1-5|.
TGTGCCATCAGGGGCGGGGAGGGGTCTAATCAGCCCCAGCATTTT
CAIRGGEGSNQPQHF
>TRBV4-1|TRBD1|TRBJ2-7|many
TGCGCCAGCAGCCAAGATAGGGGGACAGGGTATTACGAGCAGTACTTC
CASSQDRGTGYYEQYF
>TRBV10-2|.|TRBJ2-7|many
TGCGCCAGCAGTGATCTGGTGGCTTACGAGCAGTACTTC
CASSDLVAYEQYF
>TRBV7-8|TRBD2|TRBJ2-5|.
TGTGCCAGCAGGCATACTAGCGGAGAAGAGACCCAGTACTTC
CASRHTSGEETQYF
>TRBV10-3|.|TRBJ1-5|.
TGTGCCATCTTCGGGGGGGGTCTGGACGAGCATTTT
CAIFGGGLDEHF
>TRBV25-1|.|TRBJ1-5|many
TGTGCCAGCGGAGACTTTCAGCCCCAGCATTTT
CASGDFQPQHF
>TRBV5-1|.|TRBJ2-7|many
TGCGCCAGCAGCTCGGACGGTCCGGGAGAGCAGTACTTC
CASSSDGPGEQYF
>TRBV20-1|TRBD2|TRBJ2-7|many
TGCAGTGCTAGAGAAGGAACTAGCGGGAGCTCCTACGAGCAGTACTTC
CSAREGTSGSSYEQYF
>TRBV15|TRBD1|TRBJ1-1|.
TGTGCCACCAGCAGAGGGGCAGGGGGCGTCACTGAAGCTTTCTTT
CATSRGAGGVTEAFF
>TRBV2|TRBD1|TRBJ2-5|few
TGTGCCAGCACCTCTAGACAGGGGAGGTGGGAGACCCAGTACTTC
CASTSRQGRWETQYF
>TRBV24-1|.|TRBJ1-5|once
TGTGCCCGACGTAATAGCAATCAGCCCCAGCATTTT
CARRNSNQPQHF
>TRBV6-5|.|TRBJ1-1|few
TGTGCCAGCAGTTCCAATCCCGGGACGGGGAACACTGAAGCTTTCTTT
CASSSNPGTGNTEAFF
>TRBV5-1|.|TRBJ1-2|many
TGCGCCAGCAGCTACGGCGACAACTATGGCTACACCTTC
CASSYGDNYGYTF
>TRBV20-1|.|TRBJ1-1|many
TGCAGTGCTAGAGATCTTGCCTTCAGTGGTGCGTTAAACACTGAAGCTTTCTTT
CSARDLAFSGALNTEAFF
>TRBV27|TRBD2|TRBJ2-6|.
TGTGCCAGCAGTCCTCGGACTAGCGGGAGACCTGGGGCCAACGTCCTGACTTTC
CASSPRTSGRPGANVLTF
>TRBV24-1|TRBD1|TRBJ2-7|many
TGTGCCACTCGGACAGGGGATCCCTCCTACGAGCAGTACTTC
CATRTGDPSYEQYF
>TRBV6-1|.|TRBJ1-1|many
TGTGCCAGCAGTGAAAATGTTTGGGACTCTGAAGCTTTCTTT
CASSENVWDSEAFF
>TRBV20-1|TRBD1|TRBJ1-3|many
TGCAGTGCTAGAGACCCGACAGGGGAAAACACCATATATTTT
CSARDPTGENTIYF
>TRBV20-1|TRBD2|TRBJ2-1|.
TGCAGTGCTCACGGGGGGACTATCTCGACCTTC
CSAHGGTISTF
>TRBV7-8|.|TRBJ1-4|many
TGTGCCAGCAGCTTGAGCAGGGCCAATGAAAAACTGTTTTTT
CASSLSRANEKLFF
>TRBV5-1|TRBD1|TRBJ2-1|.
TGCGCCAGCAGCTCTCACACAGGGGCAGGTGAGCAGTTCTTC
CASSSHTGAGEQFF
>TRBV29-1|TRBD2|TRBJ2-2|many
TGCAGCGTTGCTGTACTAGCGGGTCCCACCGGGGAGCTGTTTTTT
CSVAVLAGPTGELFF
>TRBV7-8|.|TRBJ1-1|few
TGTGCCAGCAGCCTAAGACAGTCCCCCCTATCTGAAGCTTTCTTT
CASSLRQSPLSEAFF
>TRBV2|.|TRBJ2-2|.
TGTGCCAGCAGTGGGTCCGGCACCGGGGAGCTGTTTTTT
CASSGSGTGELFF
>TRBV7-9|.|TRBJ1-1|.
TGTGCCAGCAGCAAGACGGGTCCTGAAGCTTTCTTT
CASSKTGPEAFF
>TRBV20-1|TRBD1|TRBJ2-7|.
TGCAGTGCTAGAGCGGGACAGGGGGAGTACGAGCAGTACTTC
CSARAGQGEYEQYF
>TRBV12-3/TRBV12-4|TRBD1|TRBJ1-2|many
TGTGCCAGCAGTTCCTCGACAGGGGTTAACTATGGCTACACCTTC
CASSSSTGVNYGYTF
>TRBV20-1|.|TRBJ2-7|.
TGCAGTGCTAGAGATACGAGAGTTGGGGACAATGAGCAGTACTTC
CSARDTRVGDNEQYF
>TRBV2|.|TRBJ2-2|once
TGTGCCAGCAGTGTCGTAACAGGGTCCGGGGAGCTGTTTTTT
CASSVVTGSGELFF
>TRBV10-3|TRBD1|TRBJ1-1|.
TGTGCCATCAGTGACCTAGACAGGGGAAACACTGAAGCTTTCTTT
CAISDLDRGNTEAFF
>TRBV24-1|.|TRBJ2-3|many
TGTGCCACCAGGCTAGCGTCAGATACGCAGTATTTT
CATRLASDTQYF
>TRBV7-9|.|TRBJ2-5|many
TGTGCCAGCAGCCCACCCAGACAGCGGGAGACCCAGTACTTC
CASSPPRQRETQYF
>TRBV7-6|TRBD2|TRBJ2-6|many
TGTGCCAGCAGTCTGACTAGCGGAGGCTCTGGGGCCAACGTCCTGACTTTC
CASSLTSGGSGANVLTF
>TRBV9|TRBD1|TRBJ1-1|.
TGTGCCAGCAGCAAGGACAGGGGTAACACTGAAGCTTCCTTT
CASSKDRGNTEASF
>TRBV5-1|.|TRBJ1-5|many
TGCGCCAGCAGCCGGAGCGGCAATCAGCCCCAGCATTTT
CASSRSGNQPQHF
>TRBV29-1|.|TRBJ1-1|many
TGCAGCGTCCGCTCGAGAGGGATGAACACTGAAGCTTTCTTT
CSVRSRGMNTEAFF
>TRBV5-6|TRBD2|TRBJ2-7|.
TGTGCCAGCAGCTCCCATGGACTAGGACACGAGCAGTACTTC
CASSSHGLGHEQYF